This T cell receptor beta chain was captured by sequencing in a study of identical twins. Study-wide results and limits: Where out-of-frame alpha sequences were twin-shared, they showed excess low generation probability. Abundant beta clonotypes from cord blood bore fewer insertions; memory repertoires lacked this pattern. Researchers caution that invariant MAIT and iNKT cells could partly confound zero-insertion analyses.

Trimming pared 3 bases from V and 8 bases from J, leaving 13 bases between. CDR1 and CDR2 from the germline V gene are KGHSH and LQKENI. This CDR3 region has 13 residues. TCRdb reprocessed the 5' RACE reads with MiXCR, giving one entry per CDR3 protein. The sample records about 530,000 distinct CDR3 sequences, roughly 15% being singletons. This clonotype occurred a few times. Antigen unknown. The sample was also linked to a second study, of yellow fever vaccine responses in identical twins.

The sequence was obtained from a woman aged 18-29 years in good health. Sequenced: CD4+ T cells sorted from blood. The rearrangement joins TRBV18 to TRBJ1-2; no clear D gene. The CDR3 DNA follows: TGTGCCAGCTCACCCCGGGAGGATTGGGGCTACACCTTC. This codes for CASSPREDWGYTF.